This passage covers 17 T cell receptor beta chains from one sample sequenced in a study of T cells in Graves' hyperthyroidism and ophthalmopathy. RNA transcripts gave rise to amplified TCR beta CDR3 regions. HTBI primers were employed in a first-round RT-PCR of the TCR CDR3. TCRdb used MiXCR to reprocess the multiplex PCR reads, holding one entry per CDR3 protein. The data contain about 560,000 distinct CDR3 sequences, 15% to 19% of them singletons. Sequencing used blood. The receptors here all came from a woman aged 30 to 39 with Graves' hyperthyroidism.

This clonotype came up many times. V gene TRBV7-2 combines with J gene TRBJ1-1; D gene ambiguous. The ends were cut back, 5 bases at V and 1 base at J, with 14 bases in the middle. This CDR3 is built from 15 residues. Looked up from germline, CDR1 is SGHTA and CDR2 is FQGNSA. The CDR3 DNA sequence: TGTGCCAGCAGCGCTCGGGCAGTCCCGAACACTGAAGCTTTCTTT. Protein: CASSARAVPNTEAFF.

This clonotype was seen repeatedly, ten times or more. The chain carries TRBV5-1 and TRBJ2-1; TRBD1 might be the D (6 bases). V was clipped by 2 bases and J by 0 bases, with 9 bases between them. This CDR3 comprises 15 residues. The germline V gene encodes CDR1 SGHRS and CDR2 YFSETQ. CDR3 DNA sequence: TGCGCCAGCAGCTTACAGGGATACTCCTACAATGAGCAGTTCTTC. Translating it yields CASSLQGYSYNEQFF.

This clonotype was picked up a small number of times. This chain connects TRBV5-1 to TRBJ2-3; the D gene could be TRBD1 or TRBD2 (5 bases each). The V end was cut by 4 bases, the J end by 2 bases, with 14 bases between. The CDR3 runs to 15 residues. Germline V lookup: CDR1 SGHRS, CDR2 YFSETQ. The CDR3 nucleotides are TGCGCCAGCAGCGGGGGTCTTCTTAACACAGATACGCAGTATTTT. This sequence encodes CASSGGLLNTDTQYF.

To note about this clonotype: This clone may be a read error of a much larger clone one base away. This chain links TRBV27 with TRBJ2-7; no reliable D call. Trimming stripped 5 bases from V and 0 bases from J, with 17 bases between. This CDR3 is built from 16 residues. CDR1 is MNHEY and CDR2 is SMNVEV in the germline V gene (reference sequence). For the CDR3, the DNA is TGTGCCAGCAGTGAAACCTCACGGGCCCCCTCCTACGAGCAGTACTTC. As protein: CASSETSRAPSYEQYF.

This clonotype was observed many times. This chain links TRBV2 with TRBJ1-1; no clear D. V lost 5 bases, J lost 5 bases, and 15 bases lay in between. The length of the CDR3 is 14 residues. Germline CDR1 and CDR2: SNHLY and FYNNEI. DNA of the CDR3: TGTGCCAGCAGTAGTACAGAAGTCGAGACTGAAGCTTTCTTT. Encoded protein: CASSSTEVETEAFF.

This clonotype was recorded many times. The chain combines TRBV12-3 or TRBV12-4 with TRBJ2-6, with 8 bases that match TRBD2. The CDR3 consists of 14 residues. V lost 4 bases to trimming and J lost 7 bases; unmatched junction nucleotides: 3. CDR3 DNA: TGTGCCAGCAGTTACGCGGGAGGCGCCAACGTCCTGACTTTC. Its translation is CASSYAGGANVLTF.

This clonotype was detected a few times. This chain joins TRBV19 and TRBJ1-2; D gene unclear. The CDR3 consists of 15 residues. The germline V and J ends were trimmed by 4 bases and 2 bases, with 14 bases remaining between them. Germline CDR1 and CDR2: LNHDA and SQIVND (reference sequence). CDR3 residues: CASSRTDRKNYGYTF. The CDR3 region has the DNA TGTGCCAGTAGTAGAACCGACCGTAAGAACTATGGCTACACCTTC.

CDR3 sequence (DNA): TGCGCCAGCAGCTCGGGGTATAATTCACCCCTCCACTTT. It translates to CASSSGYNSPLHF. This chain connects TRBV5-1 to TRBJ1-6, with D unclear. The V gene's germline CDR1 is SGHRS and CDR2 YFSETQ. This CDR3 contains 13 residues. With 3 bases removed from V and 4 bases from J, the gap between germline ends came to 5 bases.

This clonotype was counted at least ten times. The V call is TRBV12-3 or TRBV12-4, the J call TRBJ2-6, with TRBD1 matching 7 bases. J lost 0 bases, V lost 5 bases, and 1 base had no gene match. The CDR3 length is 15 residues. The CDR3 coding sequence is TGTGCCAGCAGTAGGGACAGCTCTGGGGCCAACGTCCTGACTTTC. Translating it yields CASSRDSSGANVLTF.

The sample holds a few counts of this clonotype. The chain joins TRBV20-1 to TRBJ1-2; D is ambiguous. Germline CDR1 reads DFQATT; CDR2 reads SNEGSKA (reference sequence). The CDR3 totals 14 residues. The V end lost 3 bases, the J end lost 1 base, and 12 bases lay between the germline ends. The DNA for the CDR3 is TGCAGTGCTAGTTCCGTGGCGGGTAACTATGGCTACACCTTC. Encoded protein: CSASSVAGNYGYTF.

V usage is TRBV5-1 and J usage is TRBJ2-1; 10 nucleotides line up with TRBD2. V lost 0 bases to trimming and J lost 7 bases; unmatched junction nucleotides: 4. The CDR3 has 15 amino acids. Germline CDR1 and CDR2: SGHRS and YFSETQ. The CDR3 sequence is CASSLVASGSNEQFF. Written as DNA, the CDR3 is TGCGCCAGCAGCTTGGTCGCTAGCGGGAGTAATGAGCAGTTCTTC.

This clonotype was counted between two and nine times. The genes are TRBV20-1 and TRBJ2-1; 10 positions agree with TRBD2. CDR1 is DFQATT and CDR2 is SNEGSKA in the germline V gene (reference sequence). The J segment lost 9 bases and the V segment lost 3 bases, leaving 17 bases of the junction unmatched. The length of the CDR3 is 17 residues. CDR3 amino acids: CSARQSHLAGVVSEQFF. The CDR3 nucleotides are TGCAGTGCTAGGCAATCACACCTAGCGGGAGTCGTGTCTGAGCAGTTCTTC.

This clonotype appeared many times. This chain uses TRBV20-1 with TRBJ2-7; D ambiguous. The CDR3 has 13 residues. The ends were cut back, 3 bases at V and 0 bases at J, with 9 bases in the middle. Germline CDR1 and CDR2: DFQATT and SNEGSKA (reference sequence). CDR3 amino acids: CSASSRFSYEQYF. DNA for the CDR3: TGCAGTGCTAGTTCGAGGTTCTCCTACGAGCAGTACTTC.

This clonotype came up a few times. CDR3 protein: CASSHPGTSGADTQYF. CDR3 nucleotides: TGTGCCAGCAGCCACCCCGGGACTAGCGGTGCAGATACGCAGTATTTT. This sequence joins TRBV3-1 and TRBJ2-3, with 11 bases identical to TRBD2. Germline V gene sequence: CDR1 LGHDT, CDR2 YNNKEL (reference sequence). V shed 3 bases, J shed 4 bases, and the junction held 6 bases outside the gene matches. The length of the CDR3 is 16 residues.

This clonotype came up many times. This chain links TRBV30 with TRBJ2-1; no clear D. The germline V gene has CDR1 GTSNPN and CDR2 SVGIG (reference sequence). The CDR3 loop spans 11 amino acids. V lost 0 bases to trimming and J lost 8 bases, with 5 bases between them. The DNA of the CDR3 is TGTGCCTGGAGTGTACTCCATGAGCAGTTCTTC. It translates to CAWSVLHEQFF.

This clonotype was counted many times. This chain links TRBV12-3 or TRBV12-4 with TRBJ2-2, with TRBD2 matching 14 bases. Losses at the gene ends were 5 bases for V and 4 bases for J; bases not matched to a gene: 9. The CDR3 is 18 residues long. CDR3 sequence reads: CASSPGLAGVQPTGELFF. CDR3 nucleotides: TGTGCCAGCAGTCCGGGACTAGCGGGAGTACAACCCACCGGGGAGCTGTTTTTT.

This clonotype has at least ten counts. The chain is built from TRBV6-5 and TRBJ2-7; TRBD2 matches 7 bases. This CDR3 has 17 residues. V was pared by 2 bases and J by 2 bases, with 12 bases of the junction left unmatched. Germline lookup yields CDR1 MNHEY and CDR2 SVGAGI. The DNA of the CDR3 is TGTGCCAGCAGTTACCTCTCCCTAGCGGAGGGGACCTACGAGCAGTACTTC. It translates to CASSYLSLAEGTYEQYF.